The rows below give T cell receptor beta chains drawn from one sample of a study of control samples from healthy donors and cancer patients. The table came from immunoSEQ multiplex PCR; TCRdb's copy has only in-frame clones and leaves some out. The sample carries roughly 100,000 clones, around nine tenths recorded once. The sequenced sample consisted of PBMCs. The origin of the receptors is a man aged 55 to 70 with lung cancer. Both conserved end residues are part of each CDR3. Expanded clones are given a class, and other clones once, few, many or no size at all.

J,size,V,CDR3
TRBJ2-7,NA,TRBV18,CASSGNRAQDHEQYF
TRBJ2-7,NA,TRBV5-5,CASSVRTGTLYEQYF
TRBJ2-5,once,TRBV5-1,CASSSGGGSSQTQYF
TRBJ2-7,once,TRBV12-3/TRBV12-4,CASSLYRGEQYF
TRBJ2-6,NA,TRBV5-1,CASSYDRLSSGANVLTF
TRBJ1-1,NA,TRBV18,CASSDRQGRTEAFF
TRBJ2-3,NA,TRBV5-1,CASSPGLPSDTQYF
TRBJ1-6,NA,TRBV19,CASSPRGYQSTSYNSPLHF
TRBJ1-5,NA,TRBV2,CASMALRPPQHF
TRBJ1-2,NA,TRBV5-4,CASSSLPRDGYTF
TRBJ1-2,NA,TRBV24-1,CATSGGTGPYGYTF
TRBJ1-3,NA,TRBV10-3,CAIRQNEYGNTIYF
TRBJ2-4,NA,TRBV5-8,CASSRPPLNNIQYF
TRBJ2-5,NA,TRBV14,CASSRRDRGQETQYF
TRBJ1-5,once,TRBV30,CAWSRGVGQPQHF
TRBJ1-1,NA,TRBV5-1,CASSSTGDGSEAFF
TRBJ2-5,NA,TRBV30,CAYEKPRETQYF